This is a list of T cell receptor beta chains from one sample in a study of T-cell reconstitution after alpha-beta-depleted transplantation in children. In TCRdb, the PCR reads were re-called with MiXCR into one record per CDR3 protein. In the table there are almost 250,000 distinct CDR3 sequences, roughly 25% of which are singletons. This specimen was PBMCs, taken before TCRalphabeta/CD19-depleted stem cell transplant. These receptor sequences come from a girl aged 2-15 years with Fanconi anemia, due to receive a stem cell transplant. Each CDR3 is given with its conserved first and last residue. Each record gives: clone size, J gene, V gene, D gene, CDR3 DNA, CDR3 protein. A D gene is named only where the DNA matches it firmly. Clone size is not always given. Where it is, it says once, few, many or a class for expanded clones.

.,TRBJ2-1,TRBV20-1,TRBD2,TGCAGTGCTAGAGATCAAATTAGCGGGGATAGCTCCTACAATGAGCAGTTCTTC,CSARDQISGDSSYNEQFF
few,TRBJ2-4,TRBV9,TRBD1,TGTGCCAGCAGTGGACAGGGGGCCGCGGGTAACATTCAGTACTTC,CASSGQGAAGNIQYF
.,TRBJ2-1,TRBV11-2,TRBD2,TGTGCCAGCAGCGTGGGACTAGCGAACTATGAGCAGTTCTTC,CASSVGLANYEQFF
few,TRBJ2-2,TRBV29-1,TRBD2,TGCAGCGTTGTTGGCCTAGCGGGAGCGGGGACCGGGGAGCTGTTTTTT,CSVVGLAGAGTGELFF
.,TRBJ2-1,TRBV29-1,TRBD2,TGCAGCGTTGAAGAGGCTCGACTAGCGGGAGTTTGGAAGAGCAATGAGCAGTTCTTC,CSVEEARLAGVWKSNEQFF
many,TRBJ2-1,TRBV29-1,.,TGCAGCTTAGAAGGGACTGTCTACTCCTACAATGAGCAGTTCTTC,CSLEGTVYSYNEQFF
many,TRBJ1-5,TRBV20-1,TRBD1,TGCAGTGCTAGAGTCCCGGGACAGGGGGCGGGAAATCAGCCCCAGCATTTT,CSARVPGQGAGNQPQHF
few,TRBJ2-1,TRBV29-1,TRBD1,TGCAGCGCTCCCCTCTGGGACAGGGGGTTAGATGAGCAGTTCTTC,CSAPLWDRGLDEQFF
many,TRBJ2-7,TRBV12-3/TRBV12-4,.,TGTGCCAGCAGTCCCGGACCGCCCTACGAGCAGTACTTC,CASSPGPPYEQYF
.,TRBJ2-3,TRBV4-1,TRBD2,TGCGCCAGCAGCCAAGATATGGGGACTAGCGTGAACACAGATACGCAGTATTTT,CASSQDMGTSVNTDTQYF
many,TRBJ2-1,TRBV4-2,.,TGTGCCAGCAATCACGCTAAGAGCTCCTACAATGAGCAGTTCTTC,CASNHAKSSYNEQFF
.,TRBJ2-3,TRBV6-1,TRBD2,TGTGCCAGCAGTCTCCTAGCGGGGTCGGGAGATACGCAGTATTTT,CASSLLAGSGDTQYF
few,TRBJ2-2,TRBV20-1,.,TGCAGTGCTAGAGGGCCCTGGGGGACCGGGGAGCTGTTTTTT,CSARGPWGTGELFF
many,TRBJ2-2,TRBV3-1,TRBD1,TGTGCCAGCAGCCAAGATAAAGGGGGCAACACCGGGGAGCTGTTTTTT,CASSQDKGGNTGELFF
many,TRBJ2-1,TRBV12-3/TRBV12-4,.,TGTGCCAGCAGTTTCGAGGGGCCACTCTCCTACAATGAGCAGTTCTTC,CASSFEGPLSYNEQFF
.,TRBJ2-5,TRBV20-1,.,TGCAGTGCTAGAACAGGGAACCAAGAGACCCAGTACTTC,CSARTGNQETQYF
.,TRBJ2-7,TRBV4-2,TRBD2,TGTGCCAGCAGCCAGGACTGGACTAGCGGGAGTCGGGAGCAGTACTTC,CASSQDWTSGSREQYF
many,TRBJ2-1,TRBV20-1,.,TGCAGTGCTTTGGAGGGGAGAAACAATGAGCAGTTCTTC,CSALEGRNNEQFF
many,TRBJ2-7,TRBV29-1,TRBD1,TGCAGCGTTGAAGCTAAAATTAAGACAGGGGCCTCCTACGAGCAGTACTTC,CSVEAKIKTGASYEQYF
.,TRBJ1-1,TRBV6-1,.,TGTGCCAGCAGTGAAGGGCAGGCGAAGAACACTGAAGCTTTCTTT,CASSEGQAKNTEAFF
many,TRBJ2-6,TRBV25-1,.,TGTGCCAGCAGTGGGGTGGCAGGCTCTGGGGCCAACGTCCTGACTTTC,CASSGVAGSGANVLTF
.,TRBJ2-1,TRBV6-4,.,TGTGCCAGCAGTGAACTTGACTGCAATGAGCAGTTCTTC,CASSELDCNEQFF
many,TRBJ1-1,TRBV29-1,TRBD1,TGCAGCGTGGGGGACAGGGGGTCGACTGAAGCTTTCTTT,CSVGDRGSTEAFF
many,TRBJ2-5,TRBV20-1,TRBD1,TGCAGTGCTAGAGATCGGACAGGGTGGCAAGAGACCCAGTACTTC,CSARDRTGWQETQYF
.,TRBJ2-7,TRBV29-1,.,TGCAGCGTTCCACAGGGATCCGGTTACGAGCAGTACTTC,CSVPQGSGYEQYF
.,TRBJ2-6,TRBV21-1,.,TGTGCCAGTCATTTCTCTGGGGCCAACGTCCTGACTTTC,CASHFSGANVLTF
many,TRBJ2-1,TRBV29-1,.,TGCAGCGTCCTACAGAACTCTCCCTACAATGAGCAGTTCTTC,CSVLQNSPYNEQFF
many,TRBJ2-1,TRBV12-3/TRBV12-4,TRBD1,TGTGCCAGCAGTTATCCGGGACAGGGGTCCCATGAGCAGTTCTTC,CASSYPGQGSHEQFF
few,TRBJ2-1,TRBV20-1,.,TGCAGTGCTAGAGTTACAGGACAGCAGTTCTTC,CSARVTGQQFF
.,TRBJ2-1,TRBV7-9,TRBD1,TGTGCCAGCAGGATAGGACAGGGGGCGCACAATGAGCAGTTCTTC,CASRIGQGAHNEQFF
.,TRBJ1-2,TRBV29-1,TRBD1,TGCAGCGTTGTGTGGGACAGGGTCTATGGCTACACCTTC,CSVVWDRVYGYTF
many,TRBJ1-4,TRBV10-3,.,TGTGCCATCGGGGCAGGGAAAAATGAAAAACTGTTTTTT,CAIGAGKNEKLFF
many,TRBJ2-1,TRBV9,.,TGTGCCAGCAGCGTAGTAAGGCGTGAGCAGTTCTTC,CASSVVRREQFF
.,TRBJ2-3,TRBV30,.,TGTGCCTGGAGTGCCCTTAACAGCGGCACAGATACGCAGTATTTT,CAWSALNSGTDTQYF
.,TRBJ2-7,TRBV20-1,.,TGCAGTGCTGCCCGTTCCTACGAGCAGTACTTC,CSAARSYEQYF
many,TRBJ2-7,TRBV29-1,TRBD1,TGCAGCGTTGAAGGGACAGGGGGAGAGTACGAGCAGTACTTC,CSVEGTGGEYEQYF
few,TRBJ1-2,TRBV20-1,TRBD1,TGCAGTGCTAGAGAGTGGGGGACAGCCTTTAACTATGGCTACACCTTC,CSAREWGTAFNYGYTF
many,TRBJ1-5,TRBV12-3/TRBV12-4,.,TGTGCCAGCAGTTTAGGCAGGGCGTATAGCAATCAGCCCCAGCATTTT,CASSLGRAYSNQPQHF
many,TRBJ2-7,TRBV5-1,.,TGCGCCAGCAGCTTCAATAGTGACGAGCAGTACTTC,CASSFNSDEQYF
many,TRBJ2-7,TRBV7-2,TRBD2,TGTGCCAGCAGCTTAGTGGGCGGCGGGGGGCGGGCCTACGAGCAGTACTTC,CASSLVGGGGRAYEQYF
.,TRBJ2-5,TRBV29-1,TRBD2,TGCAGCGTTGAAGGACTAGCGGTGGAGACCCAGTACTTC,CSVEGLAVETQYF
many,TRBJ2-7,TRBV20-1,.,TGCAGTGCTAGACAGCAGCGAACCTCCTACGAGCAGTACTTC,CSARQQRTSYEQYF
many,TRBJ2-1,TRBV29-1,.,TGCAGCGTTTCGGTACCGAGCTCCTACAATGAGCAGTTCTTC,CSVSVPSSYNEQFF
few,TRBJ2-3,TRBV7-3,TRBD2,TGTGCCAGCAGCTTAGCGGGGGGAACCACAGATACGCAGTATTTT,CASSLAGGTTDTQYF
few,TRBJ2-7,TRBV7-3,.,TGTGCCAGCAGCTTAACCGGACAGTACGAGCAGTACTTC,CASSLTGQYEQYF
.,TRBJ2-4,TRBV7-9,.,TGTGCCAGCAGCTTAACAACGGGAGCCAAAAACATTCAGTACTTC,CASSLTTGAKNIQYF
.,TRBJ2-7,TRBV23-1,.,TGCGCCAGCAGTCAATCTTTTTTCCCAGGGCACGAGCAGTACTTC,CASSQSFFPGHEQYF
many,TRBJ1-2,TRBV29-1,TRBD1,TGCAGCGTGTTATCCGGGACAGGGAAAGGCTACACCTTC,CSVLSGTGKGYTF
.,TRBJ2-2,TRBV6-1,.,TGTGCCAGCAGTGACAGGGTGGGGGGTGGACCAAACACCGGGGAGCTGTTTTTT,CASSDRVGGGPNTGELFF
few,TRBJ2-7,TRBV19,.,TGTGCCAGTAGTCCTGGCTTGAATTACGAGCAGTACTTC,CASSPGLNYEQYF
.,TRBJ2-2,TRBV5-1,.,TGCGCCAGCAGTCAAGCGGGACAGATCACCGGGGAGCTGTTTTTT,CASSQAGQITGELFF
many,TRBJ2-7,TRBV28,TRBD2,TGTGCCAGCAGTTCCCTCAGGACTAGCGCCTCCTACGAGCAGTACTTC,CASSSLRTSASYEQYF
many,TRBJ2-1,TRBV29-1,.,TGCAGCGTTGGCGACAATGAGCAGTTCTTC,CSVGDNEQFF
.,TRBJ2-5,TRBV11-2,.,TGTGCCAGCAGCTTAGATCATGTCGAAGAGACCCAGTACTTC,CASSLDHVEETQYF
many,TRBJ2-7,TRBV6-4,TRBD2,TGTGCCAGCGACCGCCGTAGATCCCCAGAGACTAGCGGGACGTACGAGCAGTACTTC,CASDRRRSPETSGTYEQYF
many,TRBJ2-1,TRBV20-1,TRBD2,TGCAGTGCTAGTAGTCGACTAGCACATTACAATGAGCAGTTCTTC,CSASSRLAHYNEQFF
.,TRBJ1-4,TRBV5-1,.,TGCGCCAGCAGCTTAGGGTTAAGGTCTAATGAAAAACTGTTTTTT,CASSLGLRSNEKLFF
.,TRBJ2-1,TRBV4-1,TRBD2,TGCGCCAGCAGCCAAGTCTTAGCGGGGGGAGCCTACAATGAGCAGTTCTTC,CASSQVLAGGAYNEQFF
few,TRBJ2-5,TRBV5-1,TRBD1,TGCGCCAGCAGACCCGGACAGGGCCGTCAAGAGACCCAGTACTTC,CASRPGQGRQETQYF
few,TRBJ2-1,TRBV27,TRBD2,TGTGCCAGCACCCACTATCCAGCTAGCGGGAGAACGGGTGAGCAGTTCTTC,CASTHYPASGRTGEQFF